This T cell receptor beta chain was observed in a study of beta chain features in type 1 diabetes. Study overall: Across the samples, about 110,000,000 sorted cells were examined in total. General observations from the study: Among patients, naive, central memory and Treg TCRB repertoires appeared more similar than among healthy donors. Moderate but significant shortening of TCRB CDR3s was recorded in all four CD4+ subsets from Type 1 diabetes patients.

cDNA synthesis used the whole RNA isolate, giving expressed TCRB sequences. TCRdb's table, derived via immunoSEQ multiplex PCR, lists solely in-frame clones and lacks some. The table has around 330,000 clones, approximately 9.9% seen once. J lost 8 bases, V lost 5 bases, and 14 bases had no gene match. The CDR3 length is 18 residues. Germline loops: CDR1 LNHNV, CDR2 YYDKDF (reference sequence). This clone was seen only a few times. Its antigen remains unidentified. The sample consisted of naive CD4+ T cells from blood. The clonotype was recovered from a woman aged 25 to 45 in good health. The rearrangement links TRBV15 to TRBJ2-1; 14 bases agree with TRBD2. CDR3 nucleotide sequence: TGTGCCACCAGCTCAAAACCCGGGACTAGCGGGAGAGTCGATGAGCAGTTCTTC. It yields the protein CATSSKPGTSGRVDEQFF.